A single sample gave rise to the 27 T cell receptor beta chains below, sequenced in a study of CXCR3-negative and CXCR3-positive naive CD8 T cells. It was by 5' RACE with UMI labels that the TRB cDNA libraries were prepared. TCRdb reprocessed the 5' RACE reads, keeping one entry per CDR3 protein, no DNA. The table for this sample gives about 48,000 distinct CDR3 sequences. Sample: memory CD8+ T cells from blood. These receptors all stem from a human donor in good health. Some clones in this sample may be carry-over from other donors' samples.

This chain joins TRBV7-2 and TRBJ1-3; the TRBD1 assignment by TCRdb is unverifiable without DNA. The CDR3 covers 15 residues. The germline V gene encodes CDR1 SGHTA and CDR2 FQGNSA. The CDR3 loop is CASSSTGGSGNTIYF.

The V and J genes are TRBV7-9 and TRBJ1-2. CDR1 and CDR2 (germline): SEHNR, FQNEAQ (reference sequence). The CDR3 length is 17 residues. Here the CDR3 reads CASSLSGVVPTNYGYTF.

V gene TRBV20-1 combines with J gene TRBJ2-7; TCRdb selects TRBD1, and the lack of DNA leaves this call unchecked. CDR1 is DFQATT, CDR2 SNEGSKA, per germline (reference sequence). The CDR3 spans 13 residues. This CDR3 reads CSARARDRYEQYF.

This chain joins TRBV5-8 and TRBJ1-5; TCRdb names TRBD1, which stays unverified in the absence of DNA. Germline CDR1 reads SGHTS; CDR2 reads YDEGEE. The CDR3 is 15 amino acids. The CDR3 region is CASSLGTGYPQPQHF.

The chain uses TRBV19 and TRBJ2-2. This CDR3 spans 15 amino acids. Looked up from germline, CDR1 is LNHDA and CDR2 is SQIVND (reference sequence). CDR3: CASSIERENTGELFF.

This rearrangement joins TRBV7-8 to TRBJ2-5; without DNA, the TCRdb call of TRBD1 cannot be checked. CDR1 SGHVS and CDR2 FQNEAQ come from the germline V gene. This CDR3 region has 14 residues. The CDR3 sequence is CASSAGTVQETQYF.

The chain recombines TRBV9 with TRBJ2-2. The CDR3 runs 16 residues. The germline V gene has CDR1 SGDLS and CDR2 YYNGEE. The CDR3 is CASSAPVGPDTGELFF.

The V call is TRBV7-2, the J call TRBJ2-7; the TRBD2 assignment by TCRdb is unverifiable without DNA. In germline, CDR1 is SGHTA, CDR2 FQGNSA. This CDR3 has 15 residues. The CDR3 region is CASSLTSGNMYEQYF.

This chain links TRBV7-3 with TRBJ2-2. CDR1 is SGHTA, CDR2 FQGTGA, per germline. The CDR3 contains 13 residues. The CDR3 loop is CASSLSVTGELFF.

The V gene is TRBV7-3, the J gene TRBJ2-3; TCRdb designates TRBD2, a call that cannot be tested without DNA. CDR3 size: 16 residues. CDR1 is SGHTA, CDR2 FQGTGA, per germline. CDR3 in amino acids: CASSLMGRGATDTQYF.

The chain joins TRBV12-3 or TRBV12-4 to TRBJ2-7; TCRdb selects TRBD2, and the lack of DNA leaves this call unchecked. This CDR3 has 15 residues. The chain's CDR3 is CASSSLVAGDYEQYF.

This rearrangement joins TRBV7-6 to TRBJ2-1; TCRdb outputs TRBD1, but without DNA this stays unchecked. This CDR3 is built from 16 residues. Per the germline V gene, CDR1 is SGHVS and CDR2 is FNYEAQ. CDR3: CASSEFRDNLYNEQFF.

This rearrangement joins TRBV5-5 to TRBJ2-5. The CDR3 totals 13 residues. CDR1 SGHKS and CDR2 YYEKEE come from the germline V gene (reference sequence). CDR3 region: CASSLRLWETQYF.

V gene TRBV2 combines with J gene TRBJ2-7; TCRdb returns TRBD1, unconfirmable since there is no DNA. There are 13 residues in the CDR3. Looked up from germline, CDR1 is SNHLY and CDR2 is FYNNEI. This chain's CDR3 is CAGAGTDPYEQYF.

The gene calls are TRBV7-2 and TRBJ2-1. The V gene's germline CDR1 is SGHTA and CDR2 FQGNSA. The CDR3 loop spans 14 amino acids. CDR3 region: CASSLFNYLNEQFF.

The chain uses TRBV28 and TRBJ1-5. This CDR3 has 15 amino acids. Germline CDR1 and CDR2: MDHEN and SYDVKM. The CDR3 region is CASSLAGASNQPQHF.

This chain links TRBV29-1 with TRBJ2-1. The CDR3 consists of 14 residues. The germline gives CDR1 SQVTM, CDR2 ANQGSEA. The CDR3 loop is CSVDRLGSYNEQFF.

V is TRBV5-1 and J is TRBJ1-5; TCRdb designates TRBD1, a call that cannot be tested without DNA. The CDR3 runs to 14 residues. Germline CDR1 is SGHRS and CDR2 is YFSETQ. The CDR3 protein is CASSLGIGDQPQHF.

This rearrangement joins TRBV30 to TRBJ1-1. The V gene's germline CDR1 is GTSNPN and CDR2 SVGIG (reference sequence). The CDR3 runs to 13 residues. This CDR3 reads CAWSLGRGTEAFF. Filled out from reference TRBV30 and TRBJ1-1, the complete variable domain reads SQTIHQWPATLVQPVGSPLSLECTVEGTSNPNLYWYRQAAGRGLQLLFYSVGIGQISSEVPQNLSASRPQDRQFILSSKKLLLSDSGFYLCAWSLGRGTEAFFGQGTRLTVV.

CDR3 region: CASSLRPTGMGTEAFF. The J gene is TRBJ1-1, the V gene TRBV7-3; TCRdb's assignment of TRBD1 cannot be checked, as there is no DNA. This CDR3 is built from 16 residues. Germline CDR1 reads SGHTA; CDR2 reads FQGTGA.

The rearrangement uses TRBV5-1 and TRBJ2-2; TCRdb indicates TRBD1, and absent DNA this call remains unverified. The CDR3 has 14 amino acids. Germline V CDR1 and CDR2: SGHRS, YFSETQ. The CDR3 is CASPGQGNTGELFF.

The chain recombines TRBV27 with TRBJ1-1. The V gene's germline CDR1 is MNHEY and CDR2 SMNVEV (reference sequence). The CDR3 is made up of 13 amino acids. CDR3 sequence reads: CASSFGAYTEAFF.

The gene calls are TRBV7-2 and TRBJ2-1; the D call of TRBD2 rests on TCRdb alone, since no DNA is present to check it. This CDR3 region has 17 residues. CDR1 and CDR2 from the germline V gene are SGHTA and FQGNSA. CDR3 loop: CASSPQTPGLAGVEQFF.

The chain joins TRBV11-2 to TRBJ2-1; no DNA is available, so the TRBD1 call from TCRdb remains unchecked. Germline V gene lookup returns CDR1 SGHAT and CDR2 FQNNGV. CDR3 length equals 16 residues. The CDR3 spells CASSLIGTGIYNEQFF.

The rearrangement joins TRBV6-5 to TRBJ2-1; TCRdb reports TRBD1, a call that lacks DNA to check it against. CDR1 and CDR2 (germline): MNHEY, SVGAGI. CDR3 length: 16 residues. CDR3: CASSSGTPGLNNEQFF.

The rearrangement joins TRBV20-1 to TRBJ2-1; there is no DNA to check the TCRdb D call of TRBD2. This CDR3 comprises 13 residues. Germline CDR1 reads DFQATT; CDR2 reads SNEGSKA (reference sequence). The CDR3 sequence is CSAREDSGNEQFF.

V gene TRBV2 combines with J gene TRBJ2-7; with no DNA, the TCRdb D assignment of TRBD1 cannot be verified. CDR3 length: 13 amino acids. Germline V gene lookup returns CDR1 SNHLY and CDR2 FYNNEI. CDR3 sequence reads: CASSWGKAYEQYF.